This T cell receptor beta chain originates from a study of blood T cell repertoires in COVID-19. Clones were sequenced by immunoSEQ multiplex PCR, and TCRdb holds only the in-frame ones, with some missing. This sample yields about 140,000 clones, of which 87% are seen a single time; approximately 10% belongs to the top ten. This clone came up once. The CDR3 length is 13 residues. Deletions cut 4 bases from V and 1 base from J, with 8 bases between. Germline CDR1 SGDLS, CDR2 YYNGEE. Sequencing input: PBMCs or T cells enriched from blood (not recorded which). The clonotype comes from a man between 60 and 75 years old who had recovered from COVID-19. The chain couples TRBV9 to TRBJ2-5; D unresolved. The CDR3 nucleotides are TGTGCCAGCAGCTCCGGAGTCCAAGAGACCCAGTACTTC. It yields the protein CASSSGVQETQYF.